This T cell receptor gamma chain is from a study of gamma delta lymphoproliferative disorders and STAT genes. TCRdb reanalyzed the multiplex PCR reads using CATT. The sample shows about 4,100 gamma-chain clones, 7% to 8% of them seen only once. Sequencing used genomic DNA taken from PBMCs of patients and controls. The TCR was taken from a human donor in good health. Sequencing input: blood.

The CDR3 reads CATWGNKKLF. As DNA, the CDR3 is TGTGCCACCTGGGGTAATAAGAAACTCTTT. This sequence joins TRGV3 and TRGJ1 or TRGJ2. The J gene is not listed in TCRdb, so it was assigned here from a DNA match to germline. Looked up from germline, CDR1 is VTNTFY and CDR2 is YDVSTARD (reference sequence). V lost 5 bases to trimming and J lost 8 bases; unmatched junction nucleotides: 3. The CDR3 loop spans 10 amino acids.